The present TCR beta chain was sequenced within a study of cytotoxic CD8 clonotypes in ibrutinib-treated CLL. Study information: Some 10 relapsed/refractory, about 14 treatment-naive; 17 IGHV unmutated.

The V end lost 0 bases, the J end lost 4 bases, and 10 bases lay between the germline ends. Looked up from germline, CDR1 is SGHKS and CDR2 is YYEKEE (reference sequence). The CDR3 is 14 amino acids. This clone was seen only a few times. Its matching antigen is unknown. This table comes from immunoSEQ multiplex PCR, and its TCRdb copy is limited to in-frame clones, with some not included. The sample shows about 130,000 clones, 75% to 85% of them seen only once. Whole-study findings and limits: Clonality was higher at baseline than in age-matched healthy donors and tracked circulating CD8+ T-cell counts. Having risen at ibrutinib response, clonality had fallen back toward baseline by progression. Investigators sampled sustained-remission and progressing patients at differing times.

The sample in question was PBMCs, obtained after 12 months of ibrutinib treatment. J is TRBJ2-5 and V is TRBV5-5; D is unresolved. This TCR came from a human donor with chronic lymphocytic leukemia. Written as DNA, the CDR3 is TGTGCCAGCAGCTTGGCCCCAGACGGAGAGACCCAGTACTTC. It encodes CASSLAPDGETQYF.